Shown below are 21 T cell receptor beta chains from a single sample sequenced in a study of T cells in Graves' hyperthyroidism and ophthalmopathy. The TCR beta CDR3 regions underwent amplification using RNA transcripts as the source. The HTBI primer set drove a first-round RT-PCR of the TCR CDR3. MiXCR, run by TCRdb on the multiplex PCR reads, gives a single entry per CDR3 protein. The sample yields around 190,000 distinct CDR3 sequences, about a sixth seen once. Sequencing was carried out using blood. The source of these receptors is a woman between 50 and 59 years old with Graves' hyperthyroidism.

This clonotype was counted at least ten times. V is TRBV2 and J is TRBJ1-6; D perhaps matches TRBD1 (5 bases). Germline CDR1 and CDR2: SNHLY and FYNNEI. This CDR3 is built from 15 residues. With 3 bases removed from V and 11 bases from J, the gap between germline ends came to 17 bases. The CDR3 is CASSDRGSPNPPLHF. In DNA, the CDR3 is TGTGCCAGCAGTGATAGGGGCAGCCCCAATCCACCCCTCCACTTT.

In its sample, this clonotype was seen many times. V usage is TRBV20-1 and J usage is TRBJ1-1; D is possibly TRBD1 (5 bases). The CDR3 extends over 11 amino acids. V was shortened by 6 bases and J by 8 bases, with 13 bases between the two germline ends. Germline-derived CDR1 and CDR2 are DFQATT and SNEGSKA (reference sequence). Written as DNA, the CDR3 is TGCAGTGCCCCGACCGGGGCAGAAGCTTTCTTT. Its translation: CSAPTGAEAFF.

In its sample, this clonotype was seen many times. This chain connects TRBV6-1 to TRBJ2-2; D unresolved. Germline CDR1 is MNHNS and CDR2 is SASEGT. Deletions cut 7 bases from V and 4 bases from J, with 10 bases between. The CDR3 contains 13 residues. The CDR3 bases are TGTGCCAGCAAAAACGTTGCCACCGGGGAGCTGTTTTTT. Amino acid sequence: CASKNVATGELFF.

V gene TRBV4-2 combines with J gene TRBJ2-1, with TRBD2 matching over 13 bases. The CDR3 is 16 residues long. Germline CDR1 reads LGHNA; CDR2 reads YNFKEQ. V was clipped by 1 base and J by 7 bases; unmatched bases: 4. CDR3 sequence reads: CASSQGTSGGRNEQFF. The CDR3 nucleotides are TGTGCCAGCAGCCAAGGGACTAGCGGGGGTAGGAATGAGCAGTTCTTC.

At least ten counts were recorded for this clonotype. V usage is TRBV7-2 and J usage is TRBJ2-7, with D unclear. In germline, CDR1 is SGHTA, CDR2 FQGNSA. Trimming pared 1 base from V and 2 bases from J, leaving 12 bases between. CDR3 length: 15 residues. The CDR3 protein is CASSLEQIVAYEQYF. The CDR3 nucleotides are TGTGCCAGCAGCTTAGAGCAGATAGTAGCCTACGAGCAGTACTTC.

This clonotype appeared many times. The rearrangement joins TRBV28 to TRBJ1-5, with 10 bases lining up with TRBD1. The CDR3 runs 16 residues. Germline trimming cut 5 bases from V and 6 bases from J; bases unmatched to any gene: 10. The germline gives CDR1 MDHEN, CDR2 SYDVKM. Written as DNA, the CDR3 is TGTGCCAGCAGTCGCGGGGACAGGGGACGGTTTCAGCCCCAGCATTTT. Translating it yields CASSRGDRGRFQPQHF.

There are many counts of this clonotype. The V and J genes are TRBV2 and TRBJ1-5; unclear D gene. Germline V CDR1 and CDR2: SNHLY, FYNNEI. The CDR3 length is 13 residues. V was cut by 8 bases and J by 9 bases, with 17 bases left in between. The CDR3 is CASGGGELSPQHF. CDR3 in DNA: TGTGCCAGCGGAGGAGGAGAACTGTCGCCCCAGCATTTT. Variable domain in full (rest from reference TRBV2 and TRBJ1-5): EPEVTQTPSHQVTQMGQEVILRCVPISNHLYFYWYRQILGQKVEFLVSFYNNEISEKSEIFDDQFSVERPDGSNFTLKIRSTKLEDSAMYFCASGGGELSPQHFGDGTRLSIL.

The chain joins TRBV2 to TRBJ1-1; D remains unclear. The CDR3 contains 14 residues. CDR1 is SNHLY and CDR2 is FYNNEI in the germline V gene. V lost 3 bases to trimming and J lost 0 bases, with 8 bases between them. CDR3 sequence (DNA): TGTGCCAGCAGTGAGGGGAATATGAACACTGAAGCTTTCTTT. Protein product: CASSEGNMNTEAFF.

The CDR3 spells CASSEQYEETQYF. The CDR3 nucleotides are TGTGCCAGCAGTGAACAGTACGAAGAGACCCAGTACTTC. The V and J genes are TRBV2 and TRBJ2-5; D is ambiguous. Germline-derived CDR1 and CDR2 are SNHLY and FYNNEI. This CDR3 has 13 amino acids. Between the trimmed V and J ends, which lost 2 bases and 3 bases, there was a span of 7 bases.

This clonotype was counted once. J is TRBJ2-1 and V is TRBV11-2; a possible D gene is TRBD2 (5 bases). The CDR3 is made up of 14 amino acids. Germline values: CDR1 SGHAT, CDR2 FQNNGV. The V end lost 2 bases, the J end lost 2 bases, and 7 bases lay between the germline ends. CDR3: CASSLSGTYNEQFF. The CDR3 nucleotides read TGTGCCAGCAGCTTATCCGGGACCTACAATGAGCAGTTCTTC. Complete variable domain (other parts from reference TRBV11-2 and TRBJ2-1): EAGVAQSPRYKIIEKRQSVAFWCNPISGHATLYWYQQILGQGPKLLIQFQNNGVVDDSQLPKDRFSAERLKGVDSTLKIQPAKLEDSAVYLCASSLSGTYNEQFFGPGTRLTVL.

Many counts were recorded for this clonotype. The chain has TRBV3-1 and TRBJ1-6, with 7 nucleotides matching TRBD1. The CDR3 has 15 residues. Germline loops: CDR1 LGHDT, CDR2 YNNKEL (reference sequence). Trimming took 2 bases from V and 10 from J; bases not matched to a gene: 8. CDR3 bases: TGTGCCAGCAGCCAACCGGGGGACAGCAAGTCACCCCTCCACTTT. Its translation: CASSQPGDSKSPLHF.

This chain uses TRBV6-1 with TRBJ2-3, with D tentatively TRBD1 (6 bases). The CDR3 is 14 amino acids. V was clipped by 8 bases and J by 5 bases, with 17 bases between them. Germline CDR1 MNHNS, CDR2 SASEGT. The CDR3 region is CASSPPPQGDTQYF. The DNA for the CDR3 is TGTGCCAGCTCACCCCCGCCACAGGGAGATACGCAGTATTTT.

This clonotype was counted at least ten times. The chain is built from TRBV29-1 and TRBJ2-5; the D is unclear. CDR1 SQVTM and CDR2 ANQGSEA come from the germline V gene. The CDR3 is made up of 14 amino acids. With 6 bases removed from V and 2 bases from J, the gap between germline ends came to 16 bases. Here the CDR3 reads CSVTWVRTQETQYF. As DNA, the CDR3 is TGCAGCGTCACTTGGGTCAGAACACAAGAGACCCAGTACTTC.

This clonotype was picked up many times. The chain is built from TRBV3-1 and TRBJ2-1; D is undetermined. Between the trimmed V and J ends, which lost 2 bases and 4 bases, there was a span of 12 bases. Germline CDR1 is LGHDT and CDR2 is YNNKEL (reference sequence). This CDR3 contains 15 residues. The CDR3 sequence: CASSQLVSSYNEQFF. CDR3 DNA sequence: TGTGCCAGCAGCCAACTGGTATCCTCTTACAATGAGCAGTTCTTC.

This clonotype came up many times. This chain connects TRBV12-3 or TRBV12-4 to TRBJ2-5, with a weak D call TRBD1 (6 bases). The V and J ends lost 3 bases and 4 bases respectively, with 12 bases between them. This CDR3 comprises 14 residues. The CDR3 loop is CASSLPGAGETQYF. CDR3 nucleotide sequence: TGTGCCAGCAGTTTGCCAGGGGCGGGAGAGACCCAGTACTTC.

This clonotype was recorded many times. The chain couples TRBV29-1 to TRBJ2-7, with D perhaps TRBD1 (5 bases). Trimming stripped 4 bases from V and 7 bases from J, with 14 bases between. The germline gives CDR1 SQVTM, CDR2 ANQGSEA. The CDR3 has 12 amino acids. Here the CDR3 DNA reads TGCAGCGTTGTGGGGCGAAACCCTGAGCAGTACTTC. As protein: CSVVGRNPEQYF.

The rearrangement uses TRBV6-2 or TRBV6-3 and TRBJ1-5; 7 bases are shared with TRBD1. The germline gives CDR1 MNHEY, CDR2 SVGEGT. This CDR3 region has 15 residues. With V trimmed by 4 bases and J by 3 bases, 6 bases remained unmatched. CDR3 DNA sequence: TGTGCCAGCAGTTCCTTCAGGGGGTTCAATCAGCCCCAGCATTTT. It specifies CASSSFRGFNQPQHF.

This clonotype was seen many times. This sequence joins TRBV5-1 and TRBJ2-2, with D possibly TRBD1 on 5 matching bases. Germline V gene data show CDR1 as SGHRS and CDR2 as YFSETQ. Trimming removed 0 bases from V and 3 bases from J, with 9 bases in between. The CDR3 is 15 amino acids. CDR3 residues: CASSLGRVDTGELFF. The CDR3 nucleotides read TGCGCCAGCAGCTTGGGCAGGGTCGACACCGGGGAGCTGTTTTTT.

The chain links TRBV5-1 to TRBJ2-3; 9 bases are shared with TRBD2. Germline assignment: CDR1 SGHRS and CDR2 YFSETQ. After removal of 2 bases from V and 3 bases from J, the junction contained 4 bases not matched to a gene. The CDR3 is 15 amino acids. In DNA, the CDR3 is TGCGCCAGCAGCTTCCGCGGGAGGGCAACAGATACGCAGTATTTT. Residues: CASSFRGRATDTQYF.

This clonotype was seen more than once but under ten times. The V and J genes are TRBV9 and TRBJ1-2; D not resolved. Looked up from germline, CDR1 is SGDLS and CDR2 is YYNGEE. This CDR3 region has 13 residues. Deletions cut 3 bases from V and 7 bases from J, with 13 bases between. CDR3: CASSAIGLSGYTF. CDR3 sequence (DNA): TGTGCCAGCAGCGCTATAGGGTTGAGTGGCTACACCTTC.

This clonotype was counted ten times or more. J is TRBJ2-7 and V is TRBV27; 11 bases match TRBD2. In germline, CDR1 is MNHEY, CDR2 SMNVEV (reference sequence). The J segment lost 0 bases and the V segment lost 6 bases, leaving 4 bases of the junction unmatched. The CDR3 runs 15 residues. CDR3 amino acids: CASRRLAGPSYEQYF. DNA of the CDR3: TGTGCCAGCAGACGACTAGCGGGGCCCTCCTACGAGCAGTACTTC.